These 28 T cell receptor beta chains were sequenced from one sample in a study of blood T cell repertoires in COVID-19. The data were produced by immunoSEQ multiplex PCR, yet TCRdb's version contains in-frame clones alone and is incomplete. The sample lists 70,000 to 100,000 clones; just over 85% were seen once. Material for sequencing was peripheral blood. The source of these receptors is a woman in her seventies with acute or convalescent COVID-19.

V usage is TRBV19 and J usage is TRBJ2-2, with a tentative D call TRBD1 (5 bases). The CDR3 spans 15 residues. V was pared by 4 bases and J by 2 bases, with 11 bases between. Looked up from germline, CDR1 is LNHDA and CDR2 is SQIVND (reference sequence). The CDR3 DNA follows: TGTGCCAGTAGTAAGATGACAGATAACACCGGGGAGCTGTTTTTT. Translating gives CASSKMTDNTGELFF. The variable domain in full, with the rest retrieved from reference TRBV19 and TRBJ2-2, is DGGITQSPKYLFRKEGQNVTLSCEQNLNHDAMYWYRQDPGQGLRLIYYSQIVNDFQKGDIAEGYSVSREKKESFPLTVTSAQKNPTAFYLCASSKMTDNTGELFFGEGSRLTVL.

The rearrangement uses TRBV2 and TRBJ1-5, with TRBD1 identical over 12 bases. V was pared by 6 bases and J by 3 bases, with 3 bases of the junction left unmatched. The CDR3 length is 15 residues. Per germline, CDR1 SNHLY and CDR2 FYNNEI. The CDR3 nucleotides read TGTGCCAGCAGGGGGACAGGGGGCATCAATCAGCCCCAGCATTTT. This gives the protein CASRGTGGINQPQHF. Together with reference TRBV2 and TRBJ1-5, the CDR3 gives the full variable domain: EPEVTQTPSHQVTQMGQEVILRCVPISNHLYFYWYRQILGQKVEFLVSFYNNEISEKSEIFDDQFSVERPDGSNFTLKIRSTKLEDSAMYFCASRGTGGINQPQHFGDGTRLSIL.

This clone was counted a few times. This chain connects TRBV19 to TRBJ2-7; TRBD2 agrees at 13 bases. Trimming took 9 bases from V and 4 from J; bases not matched to a gene: 6. Germline loops: CDR1 LNHDA, CDR2 SQIVND (reference sequence). The CDR3 has 14 residues. The CDR3: CASPGTSGTYEQYF. Written as DNA, the CDR3 is TGTGCCAGCCCCGGGACTAGCGGGACGTACGAGCAGTACTTC.

The V and J genes are TRBV7-9 and TRBJ2-1; TRBD2 agrees at 9 bases. Germline V CDR1 and CDR2: SEHNR, FQNEAQ (reference sequence). J gave up 9 bases and V 0 bases, and 15 bases lay outside the gene matches. The CDR3 runs to 18 residues. DNA for the CDR3: TGTGCCAGCAGCTTAGCGGTGGGACTAGCCCGTTCGGAGGCTGAGCAGTTCTTC. Protein: CASSLAVGLARSEAEQFF.

This chain uses TRBV11-2 with TRBJ2-1; maybe TRBD2 (5 bases). V lost 5 bases, J lost 12 bases, and 17 bases lay in between. This CDR3 contains 13 residues. CDR1 and CDR2 from the germline V gene are SGHAT and FQNNGV. The CDR3 DNA sequence: TGTGCCAGCAGCCTAACCGGGATACCGTGGCAGTTCTTC. It encodes CASSLTGIPWQFF. The full variable domain, in which reference TRBV11-2 and TRBJ2-1 provide the parts outside the CDR3, is EAGVAQSPRYKIIEKRQSVAFWCNPISGHATLYWYQQILGQGPKLLIQFQNNGVVDDSQLPKDRFSAERLKGVDSTLKIQPAKLEDSAVYLCASSLTGIPWQFFGPGTRLTVL.

The DNA of the CDR3 is TGTGCCAGCAGTGGGGCCACCTCGCCACAAAACTATGGCTACACCTTC. It codes for CASSGATSPQNYGYTF. The V call is TRBV28, the J call TRBJ1-2; the D gene is possibly TRBD1 (5 bases). Between the trimmed V and J ends, which lost 5 bases and 2 bases, there was a span of 18 bases. Germline lookup yields CDR1 MDHEN and CDR2 SYDVKM. This CDR3 is built from 16 residues.

This clone was observed a single time. V is TRBV6-5 and J is TRBJ1-2; 8 positions match TRBD1. CDR3 length equals 15 residues. The trim removed 6 bases at V and 4 bases at J, leaving 10 bases unmatched. Germline lookup yields CDR1 MNHEY and CDR2 SVGAGI. CDR3 in DNA: TGTGCCAGCAGCACCCAAACAGGGGGAAGCTATGGCTACACCTTC. Protein product: CASSTQTGGSYGYTF.

This chain links TRBV2 with TRBJ1-6; possible D gene TRBD1, 5 bases. The CDR3 extends over 17 amino acids. CDR1 and CDR2 from the germline V gene are SNHLY and FYNNEI. Between the trimmed V and J ends, which lost 2 bases and 0 bases, there was a span of 11 bases. This CDR3 is CASSEREGSSYNSPLHF. Here the CDR3 DNA reads TGTGCCAGCAGTGAAAGGGAGGGGAGCTCCTATAATTCACCCCTCCACTTT.

The chain joins TRBV5-1 to TRBJ2-1; D is possibly TRBD2 (5 bases). Germline CDR1 SGHRS, CDR2 YFSETQ. The CDR3 extends over 15 amino acids. V was clipped by 6 bases and J by 0 bases, with 13 bases between them. The CDR3, as DNA: TGCGCCAGCATTGCCGGGGAAGCCTCCTACAATGAGCAGTTCTTC. Translating gives CASIAGEASYNEQFF.

The genes are TRBV19 and TRBJ2-6; tentatively, D is TRBD2 (5 bases). The CDR3 is 15 amino acids. Germline V CDR1 and CDR2: LNHDA, SQIVND (reference sequence). V was trimmed by 3 bases and J by 4 bases, leaving 10 bases between them. Here the CDR3 reads CASSIMTTGANVLTF. The CDR3 nucleotides are TGTGCCAGTAGTATTATGACTACCGGGGCCAACGTCCTGACTTTC.

CDR3 region: CASSVGTGLTEQYF. The CDR3 nucleotides are TGTGCCAGCAGCGTAGGGACAGGGTTGACAGAGCAGTACTTC. The chain joins TRBV9 to TRBJ2-7; 8 nucleotides line up with TRBD1. The CDR3 sequence is 14 residues long. Losses at the gene ends were 0 bases for V and 7 bases for J; bases not matched to a gene: 6. The V gene's germline CDR1 is SGDLS and CDR2 YYNGEE. The full variable domain, in which reference TRBV9 and TRBJ2-7 provide the parts outside the CDR3, is DSGVTQTPKHLITATGQRVTLRCSPRSGDLSVYWYQQSLDQGLQFLIQYYNGEERAKGNILERFSAQQFPDLHSELNLSSLELGDSALYFCASSVGTGLTEQYFGPGTRLTVT.

J is TRBJ2-2 and V is TRBV7-8; 7 bases are a match to TRBD1. Per germline, CDR1 SGHVS and CDR2 FQNEAQ. The V gene end was trimmed by 2 bases and the J gene end by 5 bases; junction bases not matched to a gene: 11. CDR3 length: 17 amino acids. CDR3 nucleotide sequence: TGTGCCAGCAGCTTACCCCGGACAGGTTCGCTAACCGGGGAGCTGTTTTTT. Residues: CASSLPRTGSLTGELFF.

This chain joins TRBV5-5 and TRBJ2-2; a possible D gene is TRBD2 (6 bases). The V and J ends lost 4 bases and 1 base respectively, with 20 bases between them. The CDR3 length is 18 residues. The germline V gene has CDR1 SGHKS and CDR2 YYEKEE (reference sequence). The CDR3 loop is CASSGGKGLAGNTGELFF. The CDR3 DNA reads TGTGCCAGCAGCGGTGGAAAGGGACTCGCAGGGAACACCGGGGAGCTGTTTTTT.

CDR3 residues: CASSPRRDRGRLYGYTF. The CDR3 DNA is TGTGCCAGCAGTCCACGCCGTGACAGGGGGCGGCTCTATGGCTACACCTTC. The chain uses TRBV27 and TRBJ1-2, with 10 positions matching TRBD1. V gave up 5 bases and J gave up 4 bases; unmatched junction bases: 13. Germline loops: CDR1 MNHEY, CDR2 SMNVEV (reference sequence). This CDR3 spans 17 amino acids.

The V call is TRBV3-1 (or the pseudogene TRBV3-2), the J call TRBJ2-5; 9 bases match TRBD1. CDR3 length equals 18 residues. Germline CDR1 LGHDT, CDR2 YNNKEL (reference sequence). The V segment lost 1 base and the J segment 4 bases; nucleotides outside the gene matches: 13. The CDR3 coding sequence is TGTGCCAGCAGCCAAGCGTTGGGACAGGGAGTTGGGCGAGAGACCCAGTACTTC. Its translation: CASSQALGQGVGRETQYF.

This clone was counted only a few times. The chain combines TRBV27 with TRBJ2-1; 15 bases are a match to TRBD2. The CDR3 is 18 residues long. V gave up 6 bases and J gave up 0 bases; unmatched junction bases: 6. The germline V gene encodes CDR1 MNHEY and CDR2 SMNVEV (reference sequence). This chain's CDR3 is CASRRTSGGAGSYNEQFF. DNA for the CDR3: TGTGCCAGCAGGAGGACTAGCGGGGGGGCGGGCTCCTACAATGAGCAGTTCTTC.

The chain combines TRBV29-1 with TRBJ1-2; 7 bases map to TRBD1. J lost 8 bases, V lost 6 bases, and 6 bases had no gene match. The CDR3 runs 11 residues. The germline V gene has CDR1 SQVTM and CDR2 ANQGSEA. CDR3 nucleotides: TGCAGCGTGCTGACAGGGCGAGGCTACACCTTC. Amino acid sequence: CSVLTGRGYTF.

J is TRBJ2-1 and V is TRBV20-1, with TRBD2 matching 11 bases. Germline V gene lookup returns CDR1 DFQATT and CDR2 SNEGSKA (reference sequence). The CDR3 runs to 15 residues. The trim removed 3 bases at V and 5 bases at J, leaving 6 bases unmatched. The CDR3 spells CSASPLAGGHNEQFF. In DNA form, the CDR3 reads TGCAGTGCTAGTCCCCTAGCGGGAGGTCACAATGAGCAGTTCTTC.

The gene calls are TRBV24-1 and TRBJ1-5, with a possible D match to TRBD1 (5 bases). CDR3 length equals 14 residues. The germline gives CDR1 KGHDR, CDR2 SFDVKD. Trimming removed 2 bases at V and 7 bases at J, with 11 bases between. DNA of the CDR3: TGTGCCACCAGTGATTGGCAGGGAGGACAGCCCCAGCATTTT. Translation gives CATSDWQGGQPQHF.

The chain carries TRBV5-1 and TRBJ2-3, with 7 bases lining up with TRBD2. Trimming took 4 bases from V and 1 from J; bases not matched to a gene: 3. Germline V CDR1 and CDR2: SGHRS, YFSETQ. The CDR3 consists of 14 residues. The CDR3 here is CASSPGGRTDTQYF. CDR3 DNA sequence: TGCGCCAGCAGCCCGGGAGGTCGCACAGATACGCAGTATTTT.

J is TRBJ2-1 and V is TRBV24-1; 13 bases agree with TRBD2. V lost 6 bases, J lost 2 bases, and 12 bases stayed unmatched. The CDR3 consists of 19 residues. Per the germline V gene, CDR1 is KGHDR and CDR2 is SFDVKD. CDR3 sequence (DNA): TGTGCCACCAGTACCGGACGGTGGACTAGCGGGAGTGCCTACAATGAGCAGTTCTTC. Its protein product is CATSTGRWTSGSAYNEQFF.

The chain combines TRBV6-5 with TRBJ2-7; D is perhaps TRBD2 (5 bases). Deletions cut 8 bases from V and 2 bases from J, with 13 bases between. Germline V gene lookup returns CDR1 MNHEY and CDR2 SVGAGI. The CDR3 is 13 residues long. As DNA, the CDR3 is TGTGCCAGCGAAAGTACTAGGCCCTACGAGCAGTACTTC. This encodes CASESTRPYEQYF.

The chain recombines TRBV6-6 with TRBJ2-7; 9 positions agree with TRBD1. The V and J ends lost 5 bases and 5 bases, in that order; junction bases with no gene match: 7. Per the germline V gene, CDR1 is MNHNY and CDR2 is SVGAGI (reference sequence). The CDR3 contains 14 residues. CDR3 in amino acids: CASSGQGTVDEQYF. The CDR3 DNA sequence: TGTGCCAGCAGTGGACAGGGGACGGTCGACGAGCAGTACTTC.

The CDR3 loop is CASSDRDIGNQPQHF. The CDR3, as DNA: TGTGCCAGCAGTGACCGGGACATAGGCAATCAGCCCCAGCATTTT. V is TRBV6-6 and J is TRBJ1-5; a weak D match, TRBD1 (6 bases). The CDR3 contains 15 residues. CDR1 and CDR2 (germline): MNHNY, SVGAGI (reference sequence). Trimming cost V 5 bases and J 2 bases, with 13 bases left between them.

This chain connects TRBV12-3 or TRBV12-4 to TRBJ1-2, with no clear D. The CDR3 runs 11 residues. Trimming cost V 4 bases and J 8 bases, with 8 bases left between them. The CDR3 is CASSSTRGYTF. CDR3 DNA sequence: TGTGCCAGCAGTTCAACGAGGGGCTACACCTTC.

The chain recombines TRBV18 with TRBJ2-7; TRBD1 aligns across 7 bases. The CDR3 has 16 amino acids. CDR1 and CDR2 (germline): KGHSH, LQKENI. With 2 bases clipped from V and 7 bases from J, the junction kept 14 bases outside the gene matches. CDR3 in DNA: TGTGCCAGCTCACCATCTGGGACAGTGGATTTGGGGGAGCAGTACTTC. This translates into CASSPSGTVDLGEQYF.

The chain joins TRBV9 to TRBJ2-1, with D tentatively TRBD2 (5 bases). The V gene lost 2 bases and the J gene lost 6 bases, with 12 bases spanning the gap. Germline CDR1 and CDR2: SGDLS and YYNGEE. The CDR3 is made up of 14 amino acids. The CDR3 here is CASSVQASTNEQFF. The CDR3, as DNA: TGTGCCAGCAGCGTTCAGGCTAGCACCAATGAGCAGTTCTTC.

The rearrangement links TRBV5-6 to TRBJ1-1; D is ambiguous. V was shortened by 3 bases and J by 0 bases, with 12 bases between the two germline ends. This CDR3 is built from 15 residues. The germline V gene has CDR1 SGHDT and CDR2 YYEEEE. The CDR3 coding sequence is TGTGCCAGCAGCTGGTGGCTTTTGTTGAACACTGAAGCTTTCTTT. This translates into CASSWWLLLNTEAFF.